Below, 12 T cell receptor beta chains from the same sample are listed, as sequenced in a study of blood T cell repertoires in COVID-19. Repertoires were generated with immunoSEQ multiplex PCR, while TCRdb's copy carries only in-frame clones and drops some. Altogether approximately 70,000 clones are present, roughly four fifths being singletons, with the ten largest covering 14% to 15%. Sequenced: peripheral blood. The receptors come from a man aged 55 to 70 with COVID-19, enrolled during active disease.

This clone rates as medium-sized (0.01 to 0.1%). CDR3 sequence (DNA): TGTGCCAGCAGCTCCCGGGACAGGGTGCACGAGCAGTACTTC. This sequence encodes CASSSRDRVHEQYF. This chain connects TRBV5-6 to TRBJ2-7; TRBD1 aligns across 9 bases. The CDR3 has 14 residues. Germline V gene sequence: CDR1 SGHDT, CDR2 YYEEEE. With 3 bases clipped from V and 5 bases from J, the junction kept 6 bases outside the gene matches. Full variable domain (outside the CDR3, taken from reference TRBV5-6 and TRBJ2-7): DAGVTQSPTHLIKTRGQQVTLRCSPKSGHDTVSWYQQALGQGPQFIFQYYEEEERQRGNFPDRFSGHQFPNYSSELNVNALLLGDSALYLCASSSRDRVHEQYFGPGTRLTVT.

The V and J genes are TRBV11-1 and TRBJ2-1; 8 bases agree with TRBD2. The V gene end was trimmed by 4 bases and the J gene end by 6 bases; junction bases not matched to a gene: 8. Germline V lookup: CDR1 SGHAT, CDR2 FQDESV (reference sequence). The CDR3 runs to 15 residues. CDR3: CASSWRTGGVNEQFF. The DNA for the CDR3 is TGTGCCAGCAGCTGGCGCACGGGAGGGGTCAATGAGCAGTTCTTC.

The genes are TRBV7-9 and TRBJ1-3, with D perhaps TRBD1 (6 bases). V lost 4 bases, J lost 2 bases, and 12 bases lay in between. CDR1 is SEHNR and CDR2 is FQNEAQ in the germline V gene (reference sequence). The CDR3 spans 15 residues. The CDR3 DNA reads TGTGCCAGCAGCTCCCAGGGGACTACTGGAAACACCATATATTTT. Its translation is CASSSQGTTGNTIYF.

The chain recombines TRBV28 with TRBJ1-3, with TRBD1 identical over 11 bases. The CDR3 covers 14 residues. The V gene end was trimmed by 2 bases and the J gene end by 7 bases; junction bases not matched to a gene: 1. CDR1 is MDHEN, CDR2 SYDVKM, per germline. This CDR3 is CASSLGTGGNTIYF. The DNA of the CDR3 is TGTGCCAGCAGTTTAGGGACAGGGGGGAACACCATATATTTT.

The rearrangement links TRBV5-1 to TRBJ2-5; a weak D match, TRBD2 (6 bases). The CDR3 runs to 14 residues. V shed 4 bases and J shed 3 bases, with 13 bases lying between them. Germline-derived CDR1 and CDR2 are SGHRS and YFSETQ. CDR3 in DNA: TGCGCCAGCAGCCCACGGAGGGCGGAAGAGACCCAGTACTTC. This encodes CASSPRRAEETQYF.

This chain joins TRBV30 and TRBJ1-2; D not resolved. Germline-derived CDR1 and CDR2 are GTSNPN and SVGIG (reference sequence). Trimming removed 7 bases at V and 7 bases at J, with 19 bases between. The CDR3 is 13 amino acids. The CDR3 protein is CAYQIIRAGGYTF. In DNA form, the CDR3 reads TGTGCCTACCAGATTATTAGGGCGGGTGGCTACACCTTC.

In its sample, this clone was seen a few times. The gene calls are TRBV7-3 and TRBJ1-1; TRBD1 aligns across 9 bases. The germline gives CDR1 SGHTA, CDR2 FQGTGA. Trimming cost V 5 bases and J 5 bases; bases outside gene matches: 6. The CDR3 spans 14 residues. The CDR3 nucleotides read TGTGCCAGCAGCCCGGGACAGGGCTGGACTGAAGCTTTCTTT. Its translation is CASSPGQGWTEAFF. The variable domain in full, completed from reference TRBV7-3 and TRBJ1-1, reads GAGVSQTPSNKVTEKGKYVELRCDPISGHTALYWYRQSLGQGPEFLIYFQGTGAADDSGLPNDRFFAVRPEGSVSTLKIQRTERGDSAVYLCASSPGQGWTEAFFGQGTRLTVV.

The gene calls are TRBV28 and TRBJ1-5; D might be TRBD1 (5 bases). This CDR3 comprises 13 residues. V was cut by 6 bases and J by 5 bases, with 11 bases left in between. CDR1 is MDHEN, CDR2 SYDVKM, per germline. Here the CDR3 DNA reads TGTGCCAGCAGGCGGGGGGTAGATCAGCCCCAGCATTTT. Its protein is CASRRGVDQPQHF.

This chain links TRBV6-1 with TRBJ2-5; 8 nucleotides match TRBD2. There are 15 residues in the CDR3. The junction had 4 bases not matched to a gene; V was cut back by 2 bases and J by 2 bases. CDR1 is MNHNS, CDR2 SASEGT, per germline. As DNA, the CDR3 is TGTGCCAGCAGTGAAAGCGGGACTAGACAAGAGACCCAGTACTTC. Residues: CASSESGTRQETQYF.

Many counts were recorded for this clone. CDR3 amino acids: CASSITRTENTEAFF. CDR3 nucleotides: TGTGCCAGCAGCATTACTAGGACAGAGAACACTGAAGCTTTCTTT. The V gene is TRBV7-9, the J gene TRBJ1-1; weak D call: TRBD1 (6 bases). CDR1 and CDR2 from the germline V gene are SEHNR and FQNEAQ (reference sequence). The CDR3 spans 15 residues. Trimming removed 5 bases from V and 1 base from J, with 14 bases in between.

The chain joins TRBV12-2 to TRBJ2-7; the table's D call TRBD1 went unverified against the DNA. TRBV12-2 is a listed pseudogene. The CDR3 consists of 16 residues. CDR3 DNA sequence: TGTGCAAGTCGCTTAGAAAGAGGACAGGGGGGTTACGAGCAGTACTTC. Protein sequence: CASRLERGQGGYEQYF.

CDR3 sequence (DNA): TGCGCCAGCGCGGGATACAATGAGCAGTTCTTC. Translated, it gives CASAGYNEQFF. The V and J genes are TRBV5-1 and TRBJ2-1; D might be TRBD2 (6 bases). The CDR3 has 11 amino acids. The germline V gene encodes CDR1 SGHRS and CDR2 YFSETQ. V lost 7 bases and J lost 4, with 6 bases in between.